The T cell receptor beta chain under discussion was sequenced for a study of beta chain features in type 1 diabetes. The overall study: Sorted cells from all samples, numbering some 99,000,000, were examined.

Note on this clone: The antigen is not known.

Findings and limits, study-wide: Type 1 diabetes patients had moderately but significantly shorter TCRB CDR3s in all four CD4+ subsets. It was possible that PCR favored shorter templates, equally so in patients and controls. Because the template was cDNA, high-expressing cells might be over-represented.

As every portion of the isolated RNA was reverse transcribed, the sequencing read expressed TCRB transcripts. Generated by immunoSEQ multiplex PCR, the TCRdb table keeps only in-frame clones and is missing some. The data hold around 250,000 clones, with roughly 13% observed a single time. CDR3 length: 16 residues. Germline loops: CDR1 SGHAT, CDR2 FQNNGV. Trimming cost V 4 bases and J 0 bases, with 13 bases left between them. Every sorted population was more than 95% pure. The J gene is TRBJ2-4, the V gene TRBV11-2; D is perhaps TRBD1 (6 bases). Sequencing was done on a sample of naive CD4+ T cells from blood. The receptor was isolated from a man younger than 40 with type 1 diabetes. CDR3 sequence reads: CASSSRGWGAKNIQYF. The CDR3 DNA is TGTGCCAGCAGCTCTAGGGGGTGGGGAGCCAAAAACATTCAGTACTTC.